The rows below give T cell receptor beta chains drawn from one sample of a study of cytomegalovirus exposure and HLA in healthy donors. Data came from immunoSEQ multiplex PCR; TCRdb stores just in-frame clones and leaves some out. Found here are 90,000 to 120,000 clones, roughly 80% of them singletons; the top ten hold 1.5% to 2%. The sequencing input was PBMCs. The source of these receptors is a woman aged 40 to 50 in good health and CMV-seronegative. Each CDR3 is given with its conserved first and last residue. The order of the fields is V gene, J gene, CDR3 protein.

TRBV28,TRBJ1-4,CTTGSNEKLFF
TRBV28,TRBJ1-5,CASSLSGARQPQHF
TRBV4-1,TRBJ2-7,CASSQGGVTGLADSYEQYF
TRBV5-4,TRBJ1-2,CASSLHWSSGGYIYGYTF
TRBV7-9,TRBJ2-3,CASSPLPLPGVVKDTQYF
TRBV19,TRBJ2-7,CASSIGWGQALEQYF
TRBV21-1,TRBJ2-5,CASSKAPLFPTGGEETQYF
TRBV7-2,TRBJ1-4,CASSPGQTTLREKLFF
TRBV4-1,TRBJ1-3,CASSQVGGASGNTIYF
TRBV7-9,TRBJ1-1,CASSLGQGTEAFF
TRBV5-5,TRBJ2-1,CASNLQGASYNEQFF
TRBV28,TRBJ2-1,CAMSGTNYNEQFF
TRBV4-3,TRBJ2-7,CASSLLRGTSTYEQYF
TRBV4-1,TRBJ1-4,CASAAGLGTGEGKLFF
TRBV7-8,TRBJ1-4,CATLNLGAATNEKLFF
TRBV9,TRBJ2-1,CASSVTLGLVGANEQFF
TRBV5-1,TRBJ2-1,CASSLDGGKYNEQFF
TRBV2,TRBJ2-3,CASSDQGGGVTDTQYF
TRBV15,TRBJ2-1,CATSRGLAVNEQFF
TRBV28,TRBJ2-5,CASQAFQETQYF
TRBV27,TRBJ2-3,CASSSGFRGLSADTQYF
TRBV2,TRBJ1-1,CASREGAEAFF
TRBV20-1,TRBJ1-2,CSVKGIYGYTF
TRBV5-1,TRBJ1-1,CASSLADRTQAFF
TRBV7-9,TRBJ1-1,CASSWGGTGYDTEAFF
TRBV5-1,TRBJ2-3,CASSYGRGLTDTQYF
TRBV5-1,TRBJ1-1,CASSPGHNSGEAFF
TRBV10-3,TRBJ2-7,CAISENTWGGQYF
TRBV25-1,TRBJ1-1,CASIPTGVWDTEAFF
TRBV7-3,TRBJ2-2,CASSTRGTASTGELFF
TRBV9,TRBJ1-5,CASSVDGQGNQPQHF
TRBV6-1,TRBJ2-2,CASSMGRQNTGELFF
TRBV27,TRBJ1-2,CASSSRLNGGYTF
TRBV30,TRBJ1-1,CAWRGQQNTEAFF
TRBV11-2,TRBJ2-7,CASSLENSVTEALDEQYF
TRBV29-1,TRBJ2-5,CSVVWSPGETQYF
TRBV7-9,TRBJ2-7,CASSRGLAGAHPTYEQYF
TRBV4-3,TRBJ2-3,CASSQSSGILTDTQYF
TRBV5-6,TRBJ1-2,CASSGDSAFSTYTF
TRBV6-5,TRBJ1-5,CASSYKGHSQPQHF
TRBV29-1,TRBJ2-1,CSVEGASGRGYNEQFF
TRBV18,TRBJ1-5,CASSPQGSNQPQHF
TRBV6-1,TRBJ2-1,CASAGQPLRVNEQFF
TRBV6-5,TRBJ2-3,CASRPLGGDTQYF
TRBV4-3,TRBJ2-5,CASSPEMRETQYF
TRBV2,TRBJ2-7,CASSDVISGSFYEQYF
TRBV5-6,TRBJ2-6,CASSLRGGPIGANVLTF